The next 2 T cell receptor beta chains were all read from a single sample in a study of blood T cell repertoires in COVID-19. The table came from immunoSEQ multiplex PCR; TCRdb's copy has only in-frame clones and leaves some out. The sample lists around 300,000 clones; 88% were seen once. What was sequenced was peripheral blood. The receptors shown here come from a woman between 50 and 59 years old with active or convalescent COVID-19.

In nucleotides, the CDR3 is TGCGCCAGCAGGGTCAGGGCCCAAGCTCAAGAGACCCAGTACTTC. This translates into CASRVRAQAQETQYF. V gene TRBV4-1 combines with J gene TRBJ2-5; D is perhaps TRBD1 (5 bases). Trimming took off 6 bases at V and 2 bases at J, with 16 bases between the two ends. The CDR3 is made up of 15 amino acids. Germline CDR1 and CDR2: MGHRA and YSYEKL.

CDR3 region: CASSTAGTVTF. The DNA of the CDR3 is TGTGCCAGCAGCACCGCCGGGACAGTCACCTTC. This chain links TRBV28 with TRBJ1-2, with TRBD1 matching over 7 bases. V lost 6 bases, J lost 13 bases, and 8 bases stayed unmatched. The CDR3 covers 11 residues. CDR1 and CDR2 from the germline V gene are MDHEN and SYDVKM.